The 29 T cell receptor beta chains presented below share a single source sample, sequenced in a study of T cell responses to AZD1222 COVID-19 vaccine. Clones were sequenced by immunoSEQ multiplex PCR, and TCRdb holds only the in-frame ones, with some missing. The sample contains some 89,000 clones, approximately 88% of which appear only once. This specimen was peripheral blood, taken on day 0 of MenACWY control vaccination. Source of these receptors: an adult in good health.

In its sample, this clone was seen a few times. The chain couples TRBV5-6 to TRBJ1-1; the D is unclear. The CDR3 has 13 residues. With 4 bases removed from V and 5 bases from J, the gap between germline ends came to 12 bases. Germline V gene data show CDR1 as SGHDT and CDR2 as YYEEEE. Here the CDR3 DNA reads TGTGCCAGCAGCCGGAATAAAGGGACTGAAGCTTTCTTT. Encoded protein: CASSRNKGTEAFF.

The rearrangement uses TRBV28 and TRBJ1-2, with D tentatively TRBD1 (5 bases). With 6 bases removed from V and 5 bases from J, the gap between germline ends came to 13 bases. Germline-derived CDR1 and CDR2 are MDHEN and SYDVKM. The CDR3 is 13 amino acids. CDR3 coding DNA: TGTGCCAGCAGAACAAGGACATTATATGGCTACACCTTC. Encoded protein: CASRTRTLYGYTF.

The chain has TRBV30 and TRBJ2-7; perhaps D is TRBD1 or TRBD2 (6 bases each). Trimming shortened V by 5 bases and J by 6 bases, and 14 bases separated the two germline ends. The germline V gene has CDR1 GTSNPN and CDR2 SVGIG (reference sequence). This CDR3 has 12 residues. The chain's CDR3 is CAWGGGRAEQYF. In DNA, the CDR3 is TGTGCCTGGGGAGGGGGGCGCGCCGAGCAGTACTTC.

The chain is built from TRBV4-2 and TRBJ2-1, with TRBD2 as a possible D gene (6 bases). V lost 3 bases to trimming and J lost 3 bases, with 24 bases between them. Germline V lookup: CDR1 LGHNA, CDR2 YNFKEQ. CDR3 length equals 19 residues. The CDR3 DNA follows: TGTGCCAGCAGCCAGGAAATGCTCCCACGGGAGAGACTCTACAATGAGCAGTTCTTC. This encodes CASSQEMLPRERLYNEQFF.

This clone has just one count. V is TRBV9 and J is TRBJ2-5; 11 bases are a match to TRBD2. CDR3 size: 16 residues. V lost 0 bases and J lost 2; bases outside the gene matches: 3. The germline gives CDR1 SGDLS, CDR2 YYNGEE. CDR3 coding DNA: TGTGCCAGCAGCGTAGGACTAGCGGGAACTCAAGAGACCCAGTACTTC. Protein sequence: CASSVGLAGTQETQYF.

This clone was found a few times. The chain carries TRBV28 and TRBJ2-7; tentatively, D is TRBD2 (6 bases). Germline CDR1 is MDHEN and CDR2 is SYDVKM. V lost 4 bases and J 2 bases, leaving 15 bases between the germline ends. The CDR3 is 15 residues long. CDR3 bases: TGTGCCAGCAGTTCTCCCGGGACTTCCGCCTACGAGCAGTACTTC. It specifies CASSSPGTSAYEQYF. The complete variable domain, with remaining parts taken from reference TRBV28 and TRBJ2-7, reads DVKVTQSSRYLVKRTGEKVFLECVQDMDHENMFWYRQDPGLGLRLIYFSYDVKMKEKGDIPEGYSVSREKKERFSLILESASTNQTSMYLCASSSPGTSAYEQYFGPGTRLTVT.

J is TRBJ1-1 and V is TRBV20-1, with D possibly being TRBD1 (5 bases). CDR3 length: 11 amino acids. In germline, CDR1 is DFQATT, CDR2 SNEGSKA (reference sequence). The V and J ends lost 6 bases and 4 bases respectively, with 9 bases between them. This CDR3 reads CSARVVTEAFF. In DNA form, the CDR3 reads TGCAGTGCCAGGGTGGTCACTGAAGCTTTCTTT.

This clone appeared once. The chain links TRBV28 to TRBJ1-2, with D perhaps TRBD1 (5 bases). In germline, CDR1 is MDHEN, CDR2 SYDVKM. The CDR3 runs 16 residues. Deletions cut 6 bases from V and 3 bases from J, with 20 bases between. The CDR3 loop reads CASSFRVEGYYYGYTF. The CDR3 region has the DNA TGTGCCAGCAGCTTCAGGGTTGAAGGGTACTACTATGGCTACACCTTC.

The chain carries TRBV7-2 and TRBJ2-1, with D uncertain. The CDR3 runs 15 residues. Per the germline V gene, CDR1 is SGHTA and CDR2 is FQGNSA. V was pared by 8 bases and J by 0 bases, with 14 bases between. CDR3 in amino acids: CASSWAKSSYNEQFF. The CDR3 bases are TGTGCCAGCTCATGGGCCAAGAGCTCCTACAATGAGCAGTTCTTC.

This chain connects TRBV27 to TRBJ2-2; 7 nucleotides line up with TRBD2. There are 15 residues in the CDR3. The V gene's germline CDR1 is MNHEY and CDR2 SMNVEV (reference sequence). With 4 bases clipped from V and 4 bases from J, the junction kept 6 bases outside the gene matches. This CDR3 reads CASSWGGAGTGELFF. CDR3 DNA: TGTGCCAGCAGTTGGGGAGGGGCGGGCACCGGGGAGCTGTTTTTT.

The rearrangement joins TRBV24-1 to TRBJ2-1, with 11 bases aligning to TRBD2. Trimming at V came to 1 base and at J to 8 bases, leaving 6 bases not matched to a gene. The CDR3 contains 16 residues. From germline, CDR1 is KGHDR and CDR2 SFDVKD. The CDR3 here is CATSDFTSGSIYEQFF. The DNA of the CDR3 is TGTGCCACCAGTGATTTTACTAGCGGGAGTATTTATGAGCAGTTCTTC.

The chain couples TRBV6-6 to TRBJ2-7; a weak D match, TRBD2 (6 bases). Germline values: CDR1 MNHNY, CDR2 SVGAGI (reference sequence). Trimming stripped 2 bases from V and 2 bases from J, with 16 bases between. This CDR3 is built from 16 residues. Here the CDR3 DNA reads TGTGCCAGCAGTTACAGTACCGGGACGGGGGCCTACGAGCAGTACTTC. Protein: CASSYSTGTGAYEQYF.

J is TRBJ2-7 and V is TRBV18; 8 nucleotides agree with TRBD2. Germline V gives CDR1 KGHSH, CDR2 LQKENI. The length of the CDR3 is 16 residues. Trimming took 3 bases from V and 2 from J; bases not matched to a gene: 9. The CDR3 DNA reads TGTGCCAGCTCACCTAGTCGGGCGGGAGGCACCTACGAGCAGTACTTC. Encoded protein: CASSPSRAGGTYEQYF.

The chain combines TRBV21-1 with TRBJ1-1; the table's D call of TRBD1 was not tested on the DNA. TRBV21-1 is flagged as a pseudogene. The CDR3 is 13 amino acids. The CDR3 reads CASSKGQNPEAFF. The CDR3 DNA reads as TGTGCCAGCAGCAAAGGGCAGAACCCTGAAGCTTTCTTT.

The CDR3 region has the DNA TGTGCCAGTAGCACCCCGACAGGGTGGTACGAGCAGTACTTC. Protein sequence: CASSTPTGWYEQYF. The chain uses TRBV19 and TRBJ2-7; 7 bases are a match to TRBD1. The CDR3 covers 14 residues. The J segment lost 4 bases and the V segment lost 6 bases, leaving 9 bases of the junction unmatched. Germline V gene sequence: CDR1 LNHDA, CDR2 SQIVND (reference sequence).

This chain links TRBV4-3 with TRBJ1-1; the match to TRBD1 covers 7 bases. V lost 0 bases and J lost 4; bases outside the gene matches: 14. The germline V gene has CDR1 LGHNA and CDR2 YSLEER. CDR3 length: 18 amino acids. The chain's CDR3 is CASSQDQGGGSGGTEAFF. The CDR3 coding sequence is TGCGCCAGCAGCCAAGATCAGGGGGGAGGGTCTGGTGGCACTGAAGCTTTCTTT.

The chain couples TRBV12-3 or TRBV12-4 to TRBJ2-1, with D possibly matching TRBD2 (6 bases). Trimming removed 2 bases at V and 14 bases at J, with 13 bases between. This CDR3 is built from 12 residues. CDR3 protein: CASSLILEREFF. For the CDR3, the DNA is TGTGCCAGCAGTTTAATTTTGGAGCGGGAGTTCTTC.

The V call is TRBV4-3, the J call TRBJ1-6; D perhaps matches TRBD1 (5 bases). The V end lost 0 bases, the J end lost 9 bases, and 12 bases lay between the germline ends. The CDR3 is 15 amino acids. Germline CDR1 and CDR2: LGHNA and YSLEER. The CDR3 DNA reads as TGCGCCAGCAGCCAAGATTCAGGGTGGGGTTCACCCCTCCACTTT. This sequence encodes CASSQDSGWGSPLHF.

This clone was detected once. A read error may account for a junction end that differs from germline. DNA of the CDR3: TGTGCCAGCAGTTTAGGTACCGGGACTATAACCTACGAGCAGTACTTC. Translation: CASSLGTGTITYEQYF. The chain is built from TRBV7-9 and TRBJ2-7, with 7 bases lining up with TRBD2. The germline V gene has CDR1 SEHNR and CDR2 FQNEAQ (reference sequence). The CDR3 runs to 16 residues.

The chain joins TRBV19 to TRBJ1-2, with D possibly matching TRBD1 (5 bases). The CDR3 length is 16 residues. Germline V gene data show CDR1 as LNHDA and CDR2 as SQIVND (reference sequence). V was cut by 4 bases and J by 6 bases, with 21 bases left in between. The CDR3 bases are TGTGCCAGTAGTACAACCCAATTGAGAGGGGCGGATGGCTACACCTTC. Protein: CASSTTQLRGADGYTF.

The chain recombines TRBV13 with TRBJ1-1; the D gene is possibly TRBD1 (6 bases). Germline loops: CDR1 PRHDT, CDR2 FYEKMQ (reference sequence). The CDR3 has 13 residues. Trimming removed 5 bases at V and 7 bases at J, with 14 bases between. The CDR3 DNA is TGTGCCAGCAGCATCCGACAGGTTGGTGAAGCTTTCTTT. Protein sequence: CASSIRQVGEAFF.

The rearrangement joins TRBV7-7 to TRBJ2-1; 9 bases fit TRBD2. Trimming cost V 5 bases and J 3 bases; bases outside gene matches: 8. This CDR3 is built from 16 residues. In germline, CDR1 is SSHAT, CDR2 FNYEAQ (reference sequence). The CDR3 nucleotides are TGTGCCAGCAGCCAGGAGACTAGCGGCTACTACAATGAGCAGTTCTTC. It codes for CASSQETSGYYNEQFF.

V gene TRBV7-9 combines with J gene TRBJ1-1; D ambiguous. The V gene lost 2 bases and the J gene lost 8 bases, with 12 bases spanning the gap. CDR1 and CDR2 (germline): SEHNR, FQNEAQ (reference sequence). The CDR3 runs 13 residues. This chain's CDR3 is CASSLPASFEAFF. The DNA for the CDR3 is TGTGCCAGCAGCTTACCGGCATCCTTCGAAGCTTTCTTT.

J is TRBJ1-5 and V is TRBV11-2; no clear D. The V end was cut by 3 bases, the J end by 4 bases, with 13 bases between. Germline assignment: CDR1 SGHAT and CDR2 FQNNGV. The CDR3 has 15 amino acids. CDR3 residues: CASSLGTAENQPQHF. CDR3 bases: TGTGCCAGCAGCTTGGGTACAGCAGAAAATCAGCCCCAGCATTTT.

CDR3 sequence (DNA): TGTGCCAGCAGCCCCCGGGAGGCCGCTAGCACAGATACGCAGTATTTT. It yields the protein CASSPREAASTDTQYF. The chain joins TRBV4-2 to TRBJ2-3; 7 nucleotides line up with TRBD2. The trim removed 4 bases at V and 0 bases at J, leaving 7 bases unmatched. CDR3 size: 16 residues. The germline CDR1 and CDR2 sequences are LGHNA and YNFKEQ.

The gene calls are TRBV29-1 and TRBJ2-2; 7 nucleotides agree with TRBD2. Germline V lookup: CDR1 SQVTM, CDR2 ANQGSEA. V trimming: 3 bases; J trimming: 0 bases; junction bases outside the gene matches: 10. CDR3 length: 17 amino acids. The CDR3 protein is CSVEISSLAANTGELFF. The DNA for the CDR3 is TGCAGCGTTGAGATATCCTCGCTAGCGGCGAACACCGGGGAGCTGTTTTTT.

V usage is TRBV12-3 or TRBV12-4 and J usage is TRBJ2-7; D not resolved. Trimming took 3 bases from V and 6 from J, leaving 9 bases between them. This CDR3 spans 12 amino acids. CDR3 nucleotides: TGTGCCAGCAGTTTCCTTCAGCGCGAGCAGTACTTC. Residues: CASSFLQREQYF.

The chain employs TRBV28 and TRBJ1-1, with unresolved D. Germline V gene sequence: CDR1 MDHEN, CDR2 SYDVKM. V gave up 1 base and J gave up 2 bases, with 8 bases separating them. The CDR3 contains 14 residues. The CDR3 loop is CASSLYGVNTEAFF. CDR3 in DNA: TGTGCCAGCAGTTTATATGGGGTAAACACTGAAGCTTTCTTT.

V and J are TRBV7-9 and TRBJ2-1; tentatively, D is TRBD2 (5 bases). Germline loops: CDR1 SEHNR, CDR2 FQNEAQ (reference sequence). The CDR3 is made up of 15 amino acids. Trimming took off 5 bases at V and 9 bases at J, with 20 bases between the two ends. The CDR3 loop reads CASSGPLVSSGEQFF. Written as DNA, the CDR3 is TGTGCCAGCAGCGGGCCTTTAGTGTCAAGCGGTGAGCAGTTCTTC.